The rows below give T cell receptor beta chains drawn from one sample of a study of T cells in Graves' hyperthyroidism and ophthalmopathy. From the multiplex PCR reads, TCRdb called clonotypes with MiXCR, one entry per CDR3 protein. The sample consists of some 400,000 distinct CDR3 sequences, roughly 14% of them appearing once. The sequenced material came from blood. Every receptor here comes from a woman aged 55-70 years with Graves' hyperthyroidism. Each CDR3 is given with its conserved first and last residue. D genes are given only for firm matches. Clone size is stated in some rows and not others, as once, few, many or a class when expanded.

d_gene: .
v_gene: TRBV20-1
abundance: many
j_gene: TRBJ2-3
CDR3nt: TGCAGTGCTAGACGGCCCGGGGTTAGCACAGATACGCAGTATTTT
CDR3aa: CSARRPGVSTDTQYF

d_gene: .
v_gene: TRBV9
abundance: .
j_gene: TRBJ2-1
CDR3nt: TGTGCCAGCAGCGCGGGACATCTATCCTACAATGAGCAGTTCTTC
CDR3aa: CASSAGHLSYNEQFF

d_gene: TRBD1
v_gene: TRBV24-1
abundance: .
j_gene: TRBJ2-2
CDR3nt: TGTGCCACCAGTGATCAGGGGGTCGGGGAGCTGTTTTTT
CDR3aa: CATSDQGVGELFF

d_gene: .
v_gene: TRBV24-1
abundance: many
j_gene: TRBJ2-3
CDR3nt: TGTGCCACCAGTGATCAGGGGAGGATGGCAGATACGCAGTATTTT
CDR3aa: CATSDQGRMADTQYF

d_gene: TRBD1
v_gene: TRBV11-2
abundance: many
j_gene: TRBJ2-3
CDR3nt: TGTGCCAGCAGCTCTCGGGACAGAAGAACGACAGATACGCAGTATTTT
CDR3aa: CASSSRDRRTTDTQYF

d_gene: .
v_gene: TRBV27
abundance: few
j_gene: TRBJ2-4
CDR3nt: TGTGCCAGCAGCAAAGTGGGATGGGGAAACATTCAGTACTTC
CDR3aa: CASSKVGWGNIQYF

d_gene: TRBD2
v_gene: TRBV20-1
abundance: many
j_gene: TRBJ2-3
CDR3nt: TGCAGTGCTAGAGAGGGGGCGGGAGGAAACCCTACGCAGTATTTT
CDR3aa: CSAREGAGGNPTQYF

d_gene: TRBD1
v_gene: TRBV24-1
abundance: many
j_gene: TRBJ1-2
CDR3nt: TGTGCCACCAGTGACACGACAGGGGCCTATGGCTACACCTTC
CDR3aa: CATSDTTGAYGYTF

d_gene: .
v_gene: TRBV19
abundance: .
j_gene: TRBJ2-7
CDR3nt: TGTGCCAGTAGTATAGGGGGGGAATCCGCCTACGAGCAGTACTTC
CDR3aa: CASSIGGESAYEQYF

d_gene: TRBD2
v_gene: TRBV6-5
abundance: many
j_gene: TRBJ2-7
CDR3nt: TGTGCCAGCAGTTACTCCAGCGGGACTAGCGGCGAGCAGTACTTC
CDR3aa: CASSYSSGTSGEQYF

d_gene: TRBD2
v_gene: TRBV30
abundance: many
j_gene: TRBJ2-1
CDR3nt: TGTGCCGGGGGGACTAGCGCTTATGGTGAGCAGTTCTTC
CDR3aa: CAGGTSAYGEQFF

d_gene: .
v_gene: TRBV12-3/TRBV12-4
abundance: .
j_gene: TRBJ2-1
CDR3nt: TGTGCCAGCACGGCAAGGGGATACTACAATGAGCAGTTCTTC
CDR3aa: CASTARGYYNEQFF

d_gene: .
v_gene: TRBV9
abundance: many
j_gene: TRBJ1-2
CDR3nt: TGTGCCAGCAGCGCTCCCTATGGCTACACCTTC
CDR3aa: CASSAPYGYTF

d_gene: .
v_gene: TRBV5-6
abundance: many
j_gene: TRBJ1-1
CDR3nt: TGTGCCAGCAGCTTGGCCTATGGACGGCGACATATGAACACTGAAGCTTTCTTT
CDR3aa: CASSLAYGRRHMNTEAFF

d_gene: .
v_gene: TRBV2
abundance: many
j_gene: TRBJ2-2
CDR3nt: TGTGCCAGCAGGGAAACAGGGCCCGGGGAGCTGTTTTTT
CDR3aa: CASRETGPGELFF

d_gene: .
v_gene: TRBV6-1
abundance: many
j_gene: TRBJ1-3
CDR3nt: TGTGCCAGCAGCCCCGAAAGACGCTCTGGAAACACCATATATTTT
CDR3aa: CASSPERRSGNTIYF

d_gene: .
v_gene: TRBV6-2/TRBV6-3
abundance: many
j_gene: TRBJ2-1
CDR3nt: TGTGCCAGCAGATACTCTAGATCGGGTATGAATGAGCAGTTCTTC
CDR3aa: CASRYSRSGMNEQFF

d_gene: .
v_gene: TRBV11-2
abundance: .
j_gene: TRBJ2-1
CDR3nt: TGTGCCAGCAGCTTAGCCAGGGAGTCCAATGAGCAGTTCTTC
CDR3aa: CASSLARESNEQFF

d_gene: .
v_gene: TRBV9
abundance: .
j_gene: TRBJ2-3
CDR3nt: TGTGCCAGCAGCGTAGCTAGTAGCACAGATACGCAGTATTTT
CDR3aa: CASSVASSTDTQYF

d_gene: TRBD2
v_gene: TRBV20-1
abundance: few
j_gene: TRBJ2-1
CDR3nt: TGCAGTGGTCTATCTGCTAGCGGGAGAAATGAGCAGTTCTTC
CDR3aa: CSGLSASGRNEQFF

d_gene: TRBD1
v_gene: TRBV2
abundance: many
j_gene: TRBJ1-6
CDR3nt: TGTGCCAGCAGTCCACAGGGGGCGGTCGTGAATTCACCCCTCCACTTT
CDR3aa: CASSPQGAVVNSPLHF

d_gene: TRBD2
v_gene: TRBV28
abundance: many
j_gene: TRBJ2-1
CDR3nt: TGTGCCAGCAGCCCAAGCGGGAGGCTATACAATGAGCAGTTCTTC
CDR3aa: CASSPSGRLYNEQFF

d_gene: .
v_gene: TRBV28
abundance: many
j_gene: TRBJ1-2
CDR3nt: TGTGCCAGCAGACGGCTTAACTATGGCTACACCTTC
CDR3aa: CASRRLNYGYTF

d_gene: TRBD2
v_gene: TRBV9
abundance: few
j_gene: TRBJ2-2
CDR3nt: TGTGCCAGCAGCCCTCGGACTAGTACCGGGGAGCTGTTTTTT
CDR3aa: CASSPRTSTGELFF

d_gene: .
v_gene: TRBV7-2
abundance: few
j_gene: TRBJ1-5
CDR3nt: TGTGCCAGCAGCCTAATCGGCGGCAATCAGCCCCAGCATTTT
CDR3aa: CASSLIGGNQPQHF

d_gene: .
v_gene: TRBV7-9
abundance: few
j_gene: TRBJ1-1
CDR3nt: TGTGCCAGCAGCCCCCCCCGGGCAGGGAACACTGAAGCTTTCTTT
CDR3aa: CASSPPRAGNTEAFF

d_gene: TRBD1
v_gene: TRBV18
abundance: .
j_gene: TRBJ2-7
CDR3nt: TGTGCCAGCTCTATCGACAGGGCCTACGAGCAGTACTTC
CDR3aa: CASSIDRAYEQYF

d_gene: .
v_gene: TRBV20-1
abundance: many
j_gene: TRBJ1-2
CDR3nt: TGCAGTGCTAGACCACCGACAGATGGCTACACCTTC
CDR3aa: CSARPPTDGYTF

d_gene: .
v_gene: TRBV3-1
abundance: many
j_gene: TRBJ2-2
CDR3nt: TGTGCCAGCAGCCAAGCTTCCAGGGGGGCGGCCGGGGAGCTGTTTTTT
CDR3aa: CASSQASRGAAGELFF

d_gene: .
v_gene: TRBV11-3
abundance: many
j_gene: TRBJ2-3
CDR3nt: TGTGCCAGCAGGAGCACAGATACGCAGTATTTT
CDR3aa: CASRSTDTQYF

d_gene: .
v_gene: TRBV20-1
abundance: many
j_gene: TRBJ1-1
CDR3nt: TGCAGTGCCCACCTCAGGGGGAACACTGAAGCTTTCTTT
CDR3aa: CSAHLRGNTEAFF

d_gene: .
v_gene: TRBV24-1
abundance: few
j_gene: TRBJ2-2
CDR3nt: TGTGCCACCAGTGACACGAACGGGGAGCTGTTTTTT
CDR3aa: CATSDTNGELFF